The 27 T cell receptor beta chains reported below all come from one sample, sequenced in a study of T-cell memory formation after mild COVID-19. TCRdb re-called the 5' RACE reads with MiXCR, one entry per CDR3 protein. This table holds some 210,000 distinct CDR3 sequences, about 10% found once. The source material was PBMCs or a T cell subset sorted from them (not recorded which). These receptors were collected from a man in his late teens or twenties who had mild COVID-19 (a few samples of this study predate the infection). Cell type and time point are not known.

This clonotype was found a few times. V usage is TRBV20-1 and J usage is TRBJ1-5, with 8 bases aligning to TRBD1. The CDR3 totals 15 residues. In germline, CDR1 is DFQATT, CDR2 SNEGSKA (reference sequence). Unmatched junction bases numbered 5, after V lost 3 bases and J lost 1 base. The CDR3 loop reads CSARDRAGSNQPQHF. In nucleotides, the CDR3 is TGCAGTGCTAGGGACAGGGCTGGGAGCAATCAGCCCCAGCATTTT.

The rearrangement links TRBV9 to TRBJ2-1; D perhaps matches TRBD2 (6 bases). The CDR3 spans 15 residues. Germline V CDR1 and CDR2: SGDLS, YYNGEE. V was trimmed by 0 bases and J by 2 bases, leaving 9 bases between them. The CDR3 region has the DNA TGTGCCAGCAGCGTAGAGGAGGGGCCCTACAATGAGCAGTTCTTC. Translating gives CASSVEEGPYNEQFF.

This clonotype was counted a few times. The chain joins TRBV7-9 to TRBJ2-7, with TRBD2 identical over 8 bases. V lost 3 bases, J lost 6 bases, and 10 bases stayed unmatched. There are 15 residues in the CDR3. Germline V CDR1 and CDR2: SEHNR, FQNEAQ (reference sequence). The CDR3 spells CASSLGSGGRGEQYF. The CDR3 DNA follows: TGTGCCAGCAGCTTGGGAAGCGGGGGCCGGGGCGAGCAGTACTTC.

The chain uses TRBV5-1 and TRBJ2-1, with D maybe TRBD2 (6 bases). Germline loops: CDR1 SGHRS, CDR2 YFSETQ. V was shortened by 4 bases and J by 4 bases, with 15 bases between the two germline ends. This CDR3 contains 15 residues. The CDR3 sequence is CASSQKVGGYNEQFF. Here the CDR3 DNA reads TGCGCCAGCAGCCAAAAGGTGGGGGGTTACAATGAGCAGTTCTTC.

This clonotype was picked up a small number of times. The gene calls are TRBV6-2 or TRBV6-3 and TRBJ2-7; 7 bases fit TRBD1. This CDR3 comprises 11 residues. Germline V gene lookup returns CDR1 MNHEY and CDR2 SVGEGT. With V trimmed by 6 bases and J by 7 bases, 3 bases remained unmatched. In DNA, the CDR3 is TGTGCCAGCAGGAAGGACAGGGAGCAGTACGTC. Protein product: CASRKDREQYV.

The rearrangement links TRBV5-1 to TRBJ2-3; D possibly corresponds to TRBD2 (5 bases). Germline CDR1 SGHRS, CDR2 YFSETQ. The ends were cut back, 2 bases at V and 4 bases at J, with 8 bases in the middle. The CDR3 spans 13 residues. Here the CDR3 DNA reads TGCGCCAGCAGCTTCCTAGCAGCAGATACGCAGTATTTT. Translating it yields CASSFLAADTQYF. The full variable domain, rest sourced from reference TRBV5-1 and TRBJ2-3, is KAGVTQTPRYLIKTRGQQVTLSCSPISGHRSVSWYQQTPGQGLQFLFEYFSETQRNKGNFPGRFSGRQFSNSRSEMNVSTLELGDSALYLCASSFLAADTQYFGPGTRLTVL.

The DNA of the CDR3 is TGCGCCAGCAGCCAAGGCAGGACACAGCCCTACGAGCAGTACTTC. Translated: CASSQGRTQPYEQYF. The chain combines TRBV4-3 with TRBJ2-7; a possible D gene is TRBD1 (5 bases). The germline V and J ends were trimmed by 1 base and 2 bases, with 12 bases remaining between them. The germline gives CDR1 LGHNA, CDR2 YSLEER. CDR3 length: 15 residues.

This clonotype was seen a few times. The CDR3 nucleotides are TGTGCCAGCAGCATCCCGGGATACCTCGTTCGCAATCAGCCCCAGCATTTT. Protein: CASSIPGYLVRNQPQHF. The chain is built from TRBV7-8 and TRBJ1-5; D is undetermined. The CDR3 is 17 amino acids. Trimming pared 5 bases from V and 2 bases from J, leaving 19 bases between. Germline V gives CDR1 SGHVS, CDR2 FQNEAQ.

This clonotype has at least ten counts. This chain links TRBV12-3 or TRBV12-4 with TRBJ2-4; D assignment may be TRBD1 or TRBD2 (5 bases each). V was pared by 3 bases and J by 8 bases, with 11 bases between. This CDR3 spans 13 amino acids. This CDR3 reads CASSLGERDIQYF. Written as DNA, the CDR3 is TGTGCCAGCAGTTTGGGGGAGAGAGACATTCAGTACTTC.

The chain employs TRBV24-1 and TRBJ2-1, with 7 positions matching TRBD2. CDR3 length: 13 residues. The germline gives CDR1 KGHDR, CDR2 SFDVKD. V lost 4 bases, J lost 10 bases, and 6 bases stayed unmatched. The CDR3 DNA is TGTGCCACCAGTGAGGGGGGGATATGGGAGCAGTTCTTC. Protein: CATSEGGIWEQFF.

There are many counts of this clonotype. V usage is TRBV3-1 and J usage is TRBJ2-5; weak D call: TRBD2 (6 bases). Germline CDR1 is LGHDT and CDR2 is YNNKEL (reference sequence). Trimming took off 4 bases at V and 5 bases at J, with 11 bases between the two ends. The CDR3 covers 13 residues. Here the CDR3 DNA reads TGTGCCAGCAGCCTACTAGGAGGGGAGACCCAGTACTTC. Residues: CASSLLGGETQYF.

This clonotype appeared many times. The chain couples TRBV5-1 to TRBJ1-1; 8 bases align to TRBD1. Germline V lookup: CDR1 SGHRS, CDR2 YFSETQ. V dropped 3 bases and J dropped 4; count of bases not matched to a gene: 8. CDR3 size: 15 residues. CDR3 nucleotide sequence: TGCGCCAGCAGCTCCTCGGGACAGGATGGCACTGAAGCTTTCTTT. As protein: CASSSSGQDGTEAFF.

In its sample, this clonotype was seen a few times. The chain employs TRBV7-3 and TRBJ2-3; tentatively, D is TRBD2 (6 bases). There are 16 residues in the CDR3. The germline CDR1 and CDR2 sequences are SGHTA and FQGTGA. The V and J ends lost 5 bases and 4 bases respectively, with 19 bases between them. CDR3 DNA sequence: TGTGCCAGCAGCCGGCTTGGCGGGACCTCCCCAGATACGCAGTATTTT. Amino acids: CASSRLGGTSPDTQYF.

The chain joins TRBV28 to TRBJ1-3; a possible D gene is TRBD1 (6 bases). There are 16 residues in the CDR3. Germline CDR1 MDHEN, CDR2 SYDVKM. V lost 6 bases and J 0 bases, leaving 15 bases between the germline ends. The CDR3 bases are TGTGCCAGCAGCTCAGGGGTGGGTGACTCTGGAAACACCATATATTTT. This gives the protein CASSSGVGDSGNTIYF.

The V call is TRBV4-3, the J call TRBJ1-3; D is undetermined. V lost 6 bases and J lost 1, with 13 bases in between. Germline lookup yields CDR1 LGHNA and CDR2 YSLEER. The CDR3 sequence is 15 residues long. CDR3 in DNA: TGCGCCAGCAGTTTCCGACCCGGTTCTGGAAACACCATATATTTT. This encodes CASSFRPGSGNTIYF.

This chain uses TRBV7-2 with TRBJ2-7, with D perhaps assigned TRBD1 or TRBD2 (5 bases each). With 5 bases removed from V and 0 bases from J, the gap between germline ends came to 20 bases. CDR1 and CDR2 (germline): SGHTA, FQGNSA. The CDR3 spans 17 residues. This chain's CDR3 is CASSKSRYGASSYEQYF. The CDR3 DNA reads TGTGCCAGCAGCAAAAGCCGGTACGGGGCCAGCTCCTACGAGCAGTACTTC.

This clonotype was counted a few times. The J gene is TRBJ1-2, the V gene TRBV3-1; 7 bases are shared with TRBD1. V shed 4 bases, J shed 4 bases, and the junction held 15 bases outside the gene matches. CDR3 length equals 17 residues. Germline-derived CDR1 and CDR2 are LGHDT and YNNKEL (reference sequence). CDR3 in amino acids: CASSPVRDRDMFYGYTF. In DNA, the CDR3 is TGTGCCAGCAGCCCCGTCCGAGACAGGGATATGTTCTATGGCTACACCTTC.

The genes are TRBV7-9 and TRBJ1-2; maybe TRBD1 (5 bases). V shed 1 base and J shed 6 bases, with 12 bases lying between them. Germline V CDR1 and CDR2: SEHNR, FQNEAQ (reference sequence). The CDR3 has 14 amino acids. CDR3 in amino acids: CASSLDPRVHGYTF. The CDR3 region has the DNA TGTGCCAGCAGCTTAGACCCCAGGGTTCATGGCTACACCTTC.

This sequence joins TRBV5-5 and TRBJ2-7; D is ambiguous. Per the germline V gene, CDR1 is SGHKS and CDR2 is YYEKEE (reference sequence). V was clipped by 2 bases and J by 0 bases, with 18 bases between them. The CDR3 runs to 17 residues. The CDR3 DNA reads as TGTGCCAGCAGCTTCACCTTTCTCGTTGTAAGCTCCTACGAGCAGTACTTC. It yields the protein CASSFTFLVVSSYEQYF.

Only a few counts were recorded for this clonotype. The chain combines TRBV11-1 with TRBJ2-2; no reliable D call. V gave up 7 bases and J gave up 3 bases, with 9 bases separating them. Germline CDR1 reads SGHAT; CDR2 reads FQDESV (reference sequence). This CDR3 contains 13 residues. CDR3 in DNA: TGTGCCAGCACCCTTCTAGACACCGGGGAGCTGTTTTTT. Its translation: CASTLLDTGELFF. Combining the CDR3 with reference TRBV11-1 and TRBJ2-2 gives the whole variable domain EAEVAQSPRYKITEKSQAVAFWCDPISGHATLYWYRQILGQGPELLVQFQDESVVDDSQLPKDRFSAERLKGVDSTLKIQPAELGDSAMYLCASTLLDTGELFFGEGSRLTVL.

The table lists this clonotype with a few counts. This sequence joins TRBV21-1 and TRBJ2-7; the D segment call TRBD1 is taken from the table without a DNA check. TRBV21-1 is reported as a pseudogene. This CDR3 contains 16 residues. The CDR3 is CASSKGGNLWTYEQYF. The CDR3 coding sequence is TGTGCCAGCAGCAAAGGGGGGAACCTTTGGACCTACGAGCAGTACTTC.

This clonotype was seen ten or more times. The chain joins TRBV5-1 to TRBJ2-1; 12 positions agree with TRBD2. The CDR3 is 15 residues long. The V segment lost 2 bases and the J segment 4 bases; nucleotides outside the gene matches: 1. Germline V gene lookup returns CDR1 SGHRS and CDR2 YFSETQ. The CDR3 bases are TGCGCCAGCAGCTTCGGGACTAGCGGGTACAATGAGCAGTTCTTC. It specifies CASSFGTSGYNEQFF.

Written as DNA, the CDR3 is TGTGCCAGCAGTTTTGTAAATTGGGACACTGAAGCTTTCTTT. This encodes CASSFVNWDTEAFF. This rearrangement joins TRBV12-3 or TRBV12-4 to TRBJ1-1; D unclear. V dropped 3 bases and J dropped 3 bases, with 11 bases sitting between them. The length of the CDR3 is 14 residues.

The CDR3 nucleotides read TGCAGTGCTAGATATGCCTGGGAGCAGTACTTC. This codes for CSARYAWEQYF. The rearrangement links TRBV20-1 to TRBJ2-7, with D hard to call. The CDR3 has 11 amino acids. Germline CDR1 reads DFQATT; CDR2 reads SNEGSKA (reference sequence). Trimming shortened V by 2 bases and J by 7 bases, and 9 bases separated the two germline ends.

This clonotype occurred many times. The rearrangement joins TRBV4-2 to TRBJ1-2, with 9 positions matching TRBD1. V gave up 4 bases and J gave up 11 bases; unmatched junction bases: 11. The germline gives CDR1 LGHNA, CDR2 YNFKEQ. This CDR3 region has 14 residues. The CDR3 here is CASSPEGQGIGYTF. The CDR3 region has the DNA TGTGCCAGCAGCCCCGAGGGACAGGGAATCGGTTACACCTTC.

CDR3 DNA sequence: TGTGCCAGCAGTCAGGGACTAGCGGGGGGGCCCGGGGAGCTGTTTTTT. Translating it yields CASSQGLAGGPGELFF. This rearrangement joins TRBV12-3 or TRBV12-4 to TRBJ2-2; 16 nucleotides match TRBD2. This CDR3 has 16 amino acids. With V trimmed by 5 bases and J by 6 bases, 3 bases remained unmatched.

This clonotype appeared a few times. V and J are TRBV7-6 and TRBJ2-4; TRBD1 aligns across 7 bases. This CDR3 region has 16 residues. CDR1 is SGHVS and CDR2 is FNYEAQ in the germline V gene. J gave up 4 bases and V 0 bases, and 6 bases lay outside the gene matches. The CDR3 bases are TGTGCCAGCAGCTTAGCCCCGACAGGGACAAAAAACATTCAGTACTTC. This gives the protein CASSLAPTGTKNIQYF.